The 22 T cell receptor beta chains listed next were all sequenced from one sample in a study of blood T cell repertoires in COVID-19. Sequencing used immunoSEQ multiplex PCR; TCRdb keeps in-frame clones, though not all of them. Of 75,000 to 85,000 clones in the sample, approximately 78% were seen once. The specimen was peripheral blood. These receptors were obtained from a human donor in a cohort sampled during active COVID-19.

CDR3 region: CASSPQGQGVVAFF. The CDR3, as DNA: TGTGCCAGCTCACCCCAGGGACAGGGGGTTGTAGCTTTCTTT. This rearrangement joins TRBV18 to TRBJ1-1, with 11 bases lining up with TRBD1. CDR1 and CDR2 from the germline V gene are KGHSH and LQKENI. Trimming removed 3 bases from V and 10 bases from J; junction bases left unmatched: 7. This CDR3 is 14 amino acids long.

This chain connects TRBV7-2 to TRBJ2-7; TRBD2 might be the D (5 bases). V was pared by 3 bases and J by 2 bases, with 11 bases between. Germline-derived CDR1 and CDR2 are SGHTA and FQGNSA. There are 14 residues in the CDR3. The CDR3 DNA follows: TGTGCCAGCAGCTTGGTAGCCGGGGCCTACGAGCAGTACTTC. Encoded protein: CASSLVAGAYEQYF.

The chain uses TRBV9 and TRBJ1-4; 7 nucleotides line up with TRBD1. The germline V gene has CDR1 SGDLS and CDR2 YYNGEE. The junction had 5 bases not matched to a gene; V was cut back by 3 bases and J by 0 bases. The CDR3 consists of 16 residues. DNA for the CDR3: TGTGCCAGCAGCGAGACAGGGCTGGCAACTAATGAAAAACTGTTTTTT. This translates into CASSETGLATNEKLFF. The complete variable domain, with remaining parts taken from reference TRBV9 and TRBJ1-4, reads DSGVTQTPKHLITATGQRVTLRCSPRSGDLSVYWYQQSLDQGLQFLIQYYNGEERAKGNILERFSAQQFPDLHSELNLSSLELGDSALYFCASSETGLATNEKLFFGSGTQLSVL.

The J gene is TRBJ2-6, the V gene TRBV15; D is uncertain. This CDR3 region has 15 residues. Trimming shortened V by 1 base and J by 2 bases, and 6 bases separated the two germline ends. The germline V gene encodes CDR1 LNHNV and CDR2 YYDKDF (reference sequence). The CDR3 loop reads CATSRANPGANVLTF. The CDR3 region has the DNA TGTGCCACCAGCAGAGCCAATCCTGGGGCCAACGTCCTGACTTTC.

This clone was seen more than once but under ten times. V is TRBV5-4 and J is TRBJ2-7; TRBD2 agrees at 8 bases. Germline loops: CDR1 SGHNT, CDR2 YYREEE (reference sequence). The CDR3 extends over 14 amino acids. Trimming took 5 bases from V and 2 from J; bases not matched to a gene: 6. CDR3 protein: CASSRAGEPYEQYF. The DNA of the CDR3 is TGTGCCAGCAGTAGAGCGGGGGAGCCCTACGAGCAGTACTTC.

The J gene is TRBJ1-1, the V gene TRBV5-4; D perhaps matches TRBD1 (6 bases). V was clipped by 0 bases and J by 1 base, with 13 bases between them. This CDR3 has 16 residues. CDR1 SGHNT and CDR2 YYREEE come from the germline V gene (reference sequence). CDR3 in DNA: TGTGCCAGCAGCTTGGCGGGGGGCCAGAGGAACACTGAAGCTTTCTTT. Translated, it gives CASSLAGGQRNTEAFF.

The chain's CDR3 is CARSSGRQETQYF. The CDR3 DNA is TGTGCCAGATCTAGCGGGAGACAAGAGACCCAGTACTTC. The chain carries TRBV4-2 and TRBJ2-5, with TRBD2 matching 10 bases. This CDR3 region has 13 residues. CDR1 is LGHNA and CDR2 is YNFKEQ in the germline V gene. J was trimmed by 2 bases and V by 9 bases; bases with no gene match: 3.

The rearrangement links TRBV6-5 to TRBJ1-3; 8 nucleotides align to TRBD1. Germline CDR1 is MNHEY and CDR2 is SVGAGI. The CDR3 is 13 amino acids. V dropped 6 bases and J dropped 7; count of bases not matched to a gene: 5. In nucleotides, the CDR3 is TGTGCCAGCAGCAAAACAGGGGGGAACACCATATATTTT. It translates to CASSKTGGNTIYF.

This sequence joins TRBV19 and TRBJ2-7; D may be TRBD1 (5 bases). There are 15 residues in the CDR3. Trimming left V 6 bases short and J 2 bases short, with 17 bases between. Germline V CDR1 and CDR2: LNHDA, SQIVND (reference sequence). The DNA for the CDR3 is TGTGCCAGTAGATCCTCGGTAGGGGTAACCTACGAGCAGTACTTC. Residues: CASRSSVGVTYEQYF. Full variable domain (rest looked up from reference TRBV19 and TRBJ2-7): DGGITQSPKYLFRKEGQNVTLSCEQNLNHDAMYWYRQDPGQGLRLIYYSQIVNDFQKGDIAEGYSVSREKKESFPLTVTSAQKNPTAFYLCASRSSVGVTYEQYFGPGTRLTVT.

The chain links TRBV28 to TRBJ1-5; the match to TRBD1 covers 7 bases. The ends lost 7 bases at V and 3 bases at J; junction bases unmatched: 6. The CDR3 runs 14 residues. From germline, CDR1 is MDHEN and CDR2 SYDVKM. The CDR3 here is CASNSGTVNQPQHF. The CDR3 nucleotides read TGTGCCAGCAACTCGGGGACAGTCAATCAGCCCCAGCATTTT.

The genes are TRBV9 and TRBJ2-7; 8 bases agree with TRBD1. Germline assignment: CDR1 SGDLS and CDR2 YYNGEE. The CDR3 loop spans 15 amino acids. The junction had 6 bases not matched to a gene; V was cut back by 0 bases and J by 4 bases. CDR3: CASSVADRGGYEQYF. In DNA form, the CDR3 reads TGTGCCAGCAGCGTAGCTGACAGGGGAGGATACGAGCAGTACTTC.

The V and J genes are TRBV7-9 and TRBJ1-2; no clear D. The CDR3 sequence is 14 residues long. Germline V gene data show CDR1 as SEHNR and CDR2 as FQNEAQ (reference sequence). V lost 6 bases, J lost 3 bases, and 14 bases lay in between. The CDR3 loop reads CASRREGGHYGYTF. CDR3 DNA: TGTGCCAGCAGAAGAGAGGGCGGCCACTATGGCTACACCTTC.

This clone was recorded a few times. The CDR3 DNA reads as TGTGCCAGCAATTCAGCGGTAAAACTGTTTTTT. The encoded protein is CASNSAVKLFF. The rearrangement joins TRBV2 to TRBJ1-4; D is ambiguous. Germline V gene data show CDR1 as SNHLY and CDR2 as FYNNEI. The CDR3 totals 11 residues. The ends were cut back, 7 bases at V and 10 bases at J, with 10 bases in the middle.

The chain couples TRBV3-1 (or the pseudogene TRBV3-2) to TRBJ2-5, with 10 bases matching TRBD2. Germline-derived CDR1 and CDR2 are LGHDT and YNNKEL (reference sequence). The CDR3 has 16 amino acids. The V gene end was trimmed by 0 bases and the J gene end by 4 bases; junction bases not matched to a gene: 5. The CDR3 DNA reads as TGTGCCAGCAGCCAAGATTTGGTAGCGGGGGGAGAGACCCAGTACTTC. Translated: CASSQDLVAGGETQYF.

In nucleotides, the CDR3 is TGTGCCAGCAGTTACGGACAGGGATGGCAGCCCCAGCATTTT. Amino acids: CASSYGQGWQPQHF. The chain joins TRBV6-5 to TRBJ1-5; the match to TRBD1 covers 8 bases. V shed 2 bases and J 7 bases; nucleotides not matched to a gene: 4. Germline CDR1 reads MNHEY; CDR2 reads SVGAGI. The CDR3 covers 14 residues.

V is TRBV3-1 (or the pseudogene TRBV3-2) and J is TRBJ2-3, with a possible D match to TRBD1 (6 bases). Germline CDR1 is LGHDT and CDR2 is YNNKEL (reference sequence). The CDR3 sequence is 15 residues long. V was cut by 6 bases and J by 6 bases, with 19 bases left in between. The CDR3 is CASRLQGPRVDTQYF. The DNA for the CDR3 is TGTGCCAGCAGACTACAGGGTCCACGAGTGGATACGCAGTATTTT.

CDR3 sequence reads: CASRQGPNYGYTF. For the CDR3, the DNA is TGCGCCAGTCGACAGGGCCCCAACTATGGCTACACCTTC. The chain has TRBV5-1 and TRBJ1-2; 7 bases match TRBD1. V lost 8 bases and J lost 2; bases outside the gene matches: 6. The CDR3 has 13 residues. CDR1 SGHRS and CDR2 YFSETQ come from the germline V gene.

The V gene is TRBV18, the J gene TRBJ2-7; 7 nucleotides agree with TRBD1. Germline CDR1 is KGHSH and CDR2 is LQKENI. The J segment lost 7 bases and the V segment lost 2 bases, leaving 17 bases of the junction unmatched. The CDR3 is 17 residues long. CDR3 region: CASSPTPTGQSLGEQYF. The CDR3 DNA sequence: TGTGCCAGCTCACCAACCCCGACGGGACAGTCCCTAGGGGAGCAGTACTTC.

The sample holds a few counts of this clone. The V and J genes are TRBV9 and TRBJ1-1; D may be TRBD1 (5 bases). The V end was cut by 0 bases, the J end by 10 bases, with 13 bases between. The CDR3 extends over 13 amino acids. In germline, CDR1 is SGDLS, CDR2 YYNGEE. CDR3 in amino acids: CASSVDSRGGAFF. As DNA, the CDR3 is TGTGCCAGCAGCGTAGATTCGCGGGGGGGAGCTTTCTTT.

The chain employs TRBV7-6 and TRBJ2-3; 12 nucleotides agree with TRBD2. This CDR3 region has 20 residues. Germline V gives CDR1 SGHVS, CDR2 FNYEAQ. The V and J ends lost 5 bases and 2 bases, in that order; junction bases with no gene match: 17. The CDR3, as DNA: TGTGCCAGCAGCCCACAGTCTAGCGGGGGGGCCCGGCTAGCCACAGATACGCAGTATTTT. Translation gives CASSPQSSGGARLATDTQYF. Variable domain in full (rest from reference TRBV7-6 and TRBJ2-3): GAGVSQSPRYKVTKRGQDVALRCDPISGHVSLYWYRQALGQGPEFLTYFNYEAQQDKSGLPNDRFSAERPEGSISTLTIQRTEQRDSAMYRCASSPQSSGGARLATDTQYFGPGTRLTVL.

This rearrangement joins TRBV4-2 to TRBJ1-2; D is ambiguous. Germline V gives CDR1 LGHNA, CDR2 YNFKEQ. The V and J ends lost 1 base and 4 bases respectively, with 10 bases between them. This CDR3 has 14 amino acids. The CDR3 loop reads CASSQAEMGYGYTF. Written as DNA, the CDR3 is TGTGCCAGCAGCCAAGCGGAGATGGGCTATGGCTACACCTTC.

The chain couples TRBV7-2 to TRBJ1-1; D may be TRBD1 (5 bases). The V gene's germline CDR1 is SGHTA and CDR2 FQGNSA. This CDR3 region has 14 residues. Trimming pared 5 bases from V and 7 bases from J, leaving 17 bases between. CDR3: CASSPEGLGSEAFF. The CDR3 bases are TGTGCCAGCAGCCCGGAGGGGCTCGGTAGTGAAGCTTTCTTT.